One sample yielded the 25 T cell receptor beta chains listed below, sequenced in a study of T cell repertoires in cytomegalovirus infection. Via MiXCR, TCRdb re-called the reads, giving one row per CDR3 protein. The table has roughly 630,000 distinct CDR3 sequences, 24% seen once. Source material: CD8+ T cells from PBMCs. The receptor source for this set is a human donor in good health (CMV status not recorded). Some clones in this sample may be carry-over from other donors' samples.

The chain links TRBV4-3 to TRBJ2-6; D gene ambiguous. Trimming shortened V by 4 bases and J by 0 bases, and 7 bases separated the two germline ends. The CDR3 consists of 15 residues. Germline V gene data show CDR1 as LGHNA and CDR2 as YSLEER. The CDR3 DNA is TGCGCCAGCAGCCGCAGGTTCTCTGGGGCCAACGTCCTGACTTTC. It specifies CASSRRFSGANVLTF.

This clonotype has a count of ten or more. CDR3 nucleotides: TGTGCCAGCAGCACGGGACAGGGATTCTACGAGCAGTACTTC. Residues: CASSTGQGFYEQYF. V usage is TRBV7-6 and J usage is TRBJ2-7; TRBD1 agrees at 9 bases. The CDR3 spans 14 residues. The V segment lost 5 bases and the J segment 3 bases; nucleotides outside the gene matches: 5. Germline CDR1 is SGHVS and CDR2 is FNYEAQ.

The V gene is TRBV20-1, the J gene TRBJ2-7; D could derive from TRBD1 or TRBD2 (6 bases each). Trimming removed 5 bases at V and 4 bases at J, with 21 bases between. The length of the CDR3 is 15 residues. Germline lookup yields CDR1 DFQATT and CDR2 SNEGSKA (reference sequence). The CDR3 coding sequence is TGCAGTGCTCGGGACACAAAGGATGGGGGGTACGAGCAGTACGTC. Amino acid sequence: CSARDTKDGGYEQYV.

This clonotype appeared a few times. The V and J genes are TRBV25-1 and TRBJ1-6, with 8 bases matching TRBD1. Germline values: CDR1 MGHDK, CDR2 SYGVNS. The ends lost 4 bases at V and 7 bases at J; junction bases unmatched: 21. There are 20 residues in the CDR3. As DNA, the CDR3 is TGTGCCAGCAGTGGACAGGGGATTAGCATATTTAGGAGCGGCAATTCACCCCTCCACTTT. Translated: CASSGQGISIFRSGNSPLHF. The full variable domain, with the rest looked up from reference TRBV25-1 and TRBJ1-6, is EADIYQTPRYLVIGTGKKITLECSQTMGHDKMYWYQQDPGMELHLIHYSYGVNSTEKGDLSSESTVSRIRTEHFPLTLESARPSHTSQYLCASSGQGISIFRSGNSPLHFGNGTRLTVT.

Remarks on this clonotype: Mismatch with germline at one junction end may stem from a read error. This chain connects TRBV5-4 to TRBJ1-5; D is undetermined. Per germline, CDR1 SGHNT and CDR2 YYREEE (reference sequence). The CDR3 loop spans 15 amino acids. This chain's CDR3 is CGSSLGAPSGQPQHF. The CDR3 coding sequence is TGTGGCAGCAGCTTGGGAGCTCCCAGCGGCCAGCCCCAGCATTTT.

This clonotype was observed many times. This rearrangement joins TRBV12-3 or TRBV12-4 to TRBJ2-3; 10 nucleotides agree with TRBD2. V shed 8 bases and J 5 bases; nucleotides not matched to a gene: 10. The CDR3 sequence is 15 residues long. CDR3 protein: CASDTTSGLGDTQYF. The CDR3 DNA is TGTGCCAGCGATACGACTAGCGGGTTAGGAGATACGCAGTATTTT.

The DNA for the CDR3 is TGCGCCAGCAGCAAAACAGGCAAACCACCTACAGTGGTGCAGTATTTT. Protein product: CASSKTGKPPTVVQYF. The chain links TRBV5-1 to TRBJ2-3; weak D call: TRBD1 (5 bases). Germline CDR1 and CDR2: SGHRS and YFSETQ. The CDR3 consists of 16 residues. The V end lost 4 bases, the J end lost 11 bases, and 26 bases lay between the germline ends.

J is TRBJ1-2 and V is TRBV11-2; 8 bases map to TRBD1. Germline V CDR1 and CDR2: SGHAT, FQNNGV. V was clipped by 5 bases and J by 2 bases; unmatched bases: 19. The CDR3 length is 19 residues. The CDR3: CASSLSSSANRGVNYGYTF. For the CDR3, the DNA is TGTGCCAGCAGCCTTAGTTCCTCGGCTAACAGGGGGGTAAACTATGGCTACACCTTC.

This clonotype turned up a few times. Written as DNA, the CDR3 is TGTGCCAGAGGGACAGGGGTAGGGAACACTGAAGCTTTCTTT. Its translation is CARGTGVGNTEAFF. This chain uses TRBV2 with TRBJ1-1; 10 nucleotides agree with TRBD1. This CDR3 has 14 residues. With V trimmed by 9 bases and J by 1 base, 5 bases remained unmatched. Germline assignment: CDR1 SNHLY and CDR2 FYNNEI. Drawing the rest from reference TRBV2 and TRBJ1-1, the complete variable domain is EPEVTQTPSHQVTQMGQEVILRCVPISNHLYFYWYRQILGQKVEFLVSFYNNEISEKSEIFDDQFSVERPDGSNFTLKIRSTKLEDSAMYFCARGTGVGNTEAFFGQGTRLTVV.

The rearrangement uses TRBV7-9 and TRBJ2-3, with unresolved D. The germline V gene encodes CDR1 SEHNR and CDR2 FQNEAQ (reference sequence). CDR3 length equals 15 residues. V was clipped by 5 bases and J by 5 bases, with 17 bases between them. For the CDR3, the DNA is TGTGCCAGCAGCCCCCCGAGTGGTTGGGTAGATACGCAGTATTTT. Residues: CASSPPSGWVDTQYF.

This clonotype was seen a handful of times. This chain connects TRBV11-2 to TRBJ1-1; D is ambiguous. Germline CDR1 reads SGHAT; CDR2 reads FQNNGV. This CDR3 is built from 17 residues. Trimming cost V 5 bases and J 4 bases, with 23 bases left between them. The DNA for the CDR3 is TGTGCCAGCAGCCCACCCGGAACACTCTTGGGAGGCACTGAAGCTTTCTTT. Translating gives CASSPPGTLLGGTEAFF.

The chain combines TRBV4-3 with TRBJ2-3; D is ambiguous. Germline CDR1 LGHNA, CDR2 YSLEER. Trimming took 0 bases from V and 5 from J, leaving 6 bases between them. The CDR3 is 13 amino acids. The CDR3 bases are TGCGCCAGCAGCCAAGATCCGAGAGATACGCAGTATTTT. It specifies CASSQDPRDTQYF.

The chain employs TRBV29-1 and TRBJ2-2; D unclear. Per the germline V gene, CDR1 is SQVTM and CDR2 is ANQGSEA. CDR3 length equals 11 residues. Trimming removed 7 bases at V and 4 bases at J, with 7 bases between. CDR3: CSALLTGELFF. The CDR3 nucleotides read TGCAGCGCATTGCTCACCGGGGAGCTGTTTTTT.

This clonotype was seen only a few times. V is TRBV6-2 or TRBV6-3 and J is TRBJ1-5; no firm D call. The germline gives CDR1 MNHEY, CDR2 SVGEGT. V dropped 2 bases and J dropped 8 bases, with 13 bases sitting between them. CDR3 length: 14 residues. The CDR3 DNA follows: TGTGCCAGCAGTTACGTTGGGGATTCGGAGCCCCAGCATTTT. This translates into CASSYVGDSEPQHF.

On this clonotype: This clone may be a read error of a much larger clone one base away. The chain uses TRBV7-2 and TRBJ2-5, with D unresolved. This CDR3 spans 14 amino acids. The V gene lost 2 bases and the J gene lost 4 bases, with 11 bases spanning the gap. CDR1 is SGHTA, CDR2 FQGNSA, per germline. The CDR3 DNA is TGTACCAGCAGCTTAACGACTTACGGAGAGACCCAGTACTTC. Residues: CTSSLTTYGETQYF.

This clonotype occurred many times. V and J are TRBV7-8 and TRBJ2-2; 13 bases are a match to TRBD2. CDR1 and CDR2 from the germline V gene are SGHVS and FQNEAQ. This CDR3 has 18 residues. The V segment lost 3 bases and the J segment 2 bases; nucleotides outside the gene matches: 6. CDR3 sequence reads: CASSFAGTSGVNTGELFF. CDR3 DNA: TGTGCCAGCAGCTTTGCCGGGACTAGCGGGGTTAACACCGGGGAGCTGTTTTTT. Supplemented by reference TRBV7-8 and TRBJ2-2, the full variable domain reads GAGVSQSPRYKVAKRGQDVALRCDPISGHVSLFWYQQALGQGPEFLTYFQNEAQLDKSGLPSDRFFAERPEGSVSTLKIQRTQQEDSAVYLCASSFAGTSGVNTGELFFGEGSRLTVL.

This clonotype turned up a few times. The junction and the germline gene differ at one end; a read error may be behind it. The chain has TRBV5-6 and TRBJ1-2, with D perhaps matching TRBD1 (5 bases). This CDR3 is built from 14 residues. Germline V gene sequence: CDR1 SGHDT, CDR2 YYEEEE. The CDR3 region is CASSAWTNLLIEAF. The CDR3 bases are TGTGCCAGCAGCGCTTGGACAAACCTTCTTATCGAGGCCTTC.

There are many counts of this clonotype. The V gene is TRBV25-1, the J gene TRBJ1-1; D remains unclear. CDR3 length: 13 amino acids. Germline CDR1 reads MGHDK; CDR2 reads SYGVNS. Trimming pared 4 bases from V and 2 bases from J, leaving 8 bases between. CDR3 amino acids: CASSARGNTEAFF. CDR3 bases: TGTGCCAGCAGTGCGCGGGGAAACACTGAAGCTTTCTTT.

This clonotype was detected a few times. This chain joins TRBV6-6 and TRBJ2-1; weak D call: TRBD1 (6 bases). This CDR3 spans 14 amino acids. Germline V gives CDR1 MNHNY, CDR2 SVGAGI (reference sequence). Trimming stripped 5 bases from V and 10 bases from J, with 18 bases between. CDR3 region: CASSPYRDMAEQFF. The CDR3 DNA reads TGTGCCAGCAGTCCATACAGGGACATGGCCGAGCAGTTCTTC.

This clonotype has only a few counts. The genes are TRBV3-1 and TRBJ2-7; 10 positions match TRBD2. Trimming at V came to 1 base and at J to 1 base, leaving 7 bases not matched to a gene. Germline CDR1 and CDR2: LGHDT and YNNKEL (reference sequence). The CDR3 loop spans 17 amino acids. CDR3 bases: TGTGCCAGCAGCCAAGTCGTAGCGGGGGGCCTTTCCTACGAGCAGTACTTC. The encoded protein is CASSQVVAGGLSYEQYF.

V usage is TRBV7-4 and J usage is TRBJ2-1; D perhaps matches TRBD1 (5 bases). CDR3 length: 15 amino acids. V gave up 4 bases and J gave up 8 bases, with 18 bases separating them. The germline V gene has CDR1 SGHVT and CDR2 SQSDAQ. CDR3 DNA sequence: TGTGCCAGCAGCTCTAGAACAGGAAGGATGGATGAGCAGTTCTTC. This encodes CASSSRTGRMDEQFF. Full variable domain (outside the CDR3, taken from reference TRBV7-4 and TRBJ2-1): GAGVSQSPRYKVAKRGRDVALRCDSISGHVTLYWYRQTLGQGSEVLTYSQSDAQRDKSGRPSGRFSAERPERSVSTLKIQRTEQGDSAVYLCASSSRTGRMDEQFFGPGTRLTVL.

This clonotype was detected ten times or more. The CDR3 region is CASRSLTEAFF. Here the CDR3 DNA reads TGTGCCAGCAGATCCCTGACGGAAGCTTTCTTT. The chain employs TRBV7-2 and TRBJ1-1; no definite D call. Trimming took 6 bases from V and 8 from J, leaving 10 bases between them. Germline CDR1 and CDR2: SGHTA and FQGNSA. CDR3 size: 11 residues.

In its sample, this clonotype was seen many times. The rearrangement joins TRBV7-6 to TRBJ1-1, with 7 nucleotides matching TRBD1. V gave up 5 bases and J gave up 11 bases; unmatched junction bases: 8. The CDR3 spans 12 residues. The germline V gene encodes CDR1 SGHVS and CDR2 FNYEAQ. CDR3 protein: CASSAQGSGAFF. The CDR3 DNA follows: TGTGCCAGCAGCGCACAGGGGTCCGGGGCTTTCTTT.

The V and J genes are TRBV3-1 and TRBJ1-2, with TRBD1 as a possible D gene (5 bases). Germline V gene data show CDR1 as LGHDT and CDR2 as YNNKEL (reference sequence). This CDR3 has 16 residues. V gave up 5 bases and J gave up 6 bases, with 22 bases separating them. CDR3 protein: CASSTTPGPREDGYTF. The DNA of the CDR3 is TGTGCCAGCAGCACTACCCCGGGACCGCGTGAGGATGGCTACACCTTC.

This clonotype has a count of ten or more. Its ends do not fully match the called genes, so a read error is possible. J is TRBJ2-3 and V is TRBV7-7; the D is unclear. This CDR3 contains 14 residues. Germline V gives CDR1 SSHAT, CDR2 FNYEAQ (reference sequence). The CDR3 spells CASSPFGGADTQYF. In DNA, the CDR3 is TGTGCTAGCAGCCCCTTCGGTGGGGCAGATACGCAGTATTTT.